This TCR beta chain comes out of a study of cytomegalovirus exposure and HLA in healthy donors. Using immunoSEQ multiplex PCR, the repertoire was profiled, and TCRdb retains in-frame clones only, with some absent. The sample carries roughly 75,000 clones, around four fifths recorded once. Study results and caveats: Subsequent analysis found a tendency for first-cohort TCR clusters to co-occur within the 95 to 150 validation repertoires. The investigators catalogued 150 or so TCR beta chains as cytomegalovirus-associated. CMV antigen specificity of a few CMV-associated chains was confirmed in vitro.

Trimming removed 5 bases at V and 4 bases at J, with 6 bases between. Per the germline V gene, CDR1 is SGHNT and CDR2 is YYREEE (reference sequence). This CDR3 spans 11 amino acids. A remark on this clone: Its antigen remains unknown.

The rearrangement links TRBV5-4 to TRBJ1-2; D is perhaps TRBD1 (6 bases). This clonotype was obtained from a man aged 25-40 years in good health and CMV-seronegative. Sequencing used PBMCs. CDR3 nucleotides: TGTGCCAGCAGGACAGGCTATGGCTACACCTTC. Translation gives CASRTGYGYTF.